This T cell receptor (beta chain) was identified in a study of CD8+CD57+ T cells in acquired aplastic anemia. As for the study in general: Recorded DNA amounts for sorted CD4+ and CD8+ cells had an average of approximately 3 ug. Sequencing produced an average of about 10.8 million reads per healthy donor for CD4+ cells.

This clonotype was counted ten times or more. The antigen is undetermined. The use of genomic DNA as template underpinned the TCR beta VDJ and CDR3 profiling. TCRdb analysed the reads with MiXCR anew, one entry per CDR3 protein. Among around 150,000 distinct CDR3 sequences listed, around 40% were seen once. Whole-study results and caveats: With respect to CD8+ Simpson's diversity, patients and controls did not differ significantly. Roughly 28 was the count of CD8+ CDR3 sequences that patients shared with controls.

The CDR3 is made up of 13 amino acids. The V end was cut by 6 bases, the J end by 5 bases, with 11 bases between. The germline V gene has CDR1 MNHEY and CDR2 SVGAGI. The sequenced sample was sorted CD4+, CD8+, or CD8+CD57+ T cells (not recorded which) from PBMCs. The source of this sequence is a human donor in good health. The V gene is TRBV6-5, the J gene TRBJ2-1; a weak D match, TRBD1 (5 bases). CDR3 sequence (DNA): TGTGCCAGCAGCGTAGACAGAAACAATGAGCAGTTCTTC. Translating it yields CASSVDRNNEQFF.